Detailed here is one T cell receptor (beta chain). This record comes from a study of OX40 agonist ivuxolimab in advanced cancers. Germline V gene lookup returns CDR1 MNHEY and CDR2 SVGAGI. V was pared by 7 bases and J by 3 bases, with 9 bases of the junction left unmatched. The CDR3 spans 15 residues. Assay: immunoSEQ multiplex PCR; the TCRdb copy retains only in-frame clones and omits some. The sample lists about 65,000 clones; around 90% were seen once. The receptor was derived from an adult with an advanced solid tumor such as melanoma, head and neck, liver or kidney cancer. The sample consisted of CD4+ or CD8+ T cells sorted from blood, taken in a trial of the OX40 agonist ivuxolimab. The V and J genes are TRBV6-5 and TRBJ2-3; 8 positions match TRBD1. The DNA of the CDR3 is TGTGCCAGCATTCCCCAGGGGGCGGGTACAGATACGCAGTATTTT. Protein sequence: CASIPQGAGTDTQYF.